There are a few counts of the clone carrying this TCR beta chain. Its antigen is unidentified. After removal of 5 bases from V and 4 bases from J, the junction contained 5 bases not matched to a gene. Germline CDR1 is PRHDT and CDR2 is FYEKMQ (reference sequence). The CDR3 spans 14 residues. The second PCR ran about 6 to 12 cycles with a sample-barcoded 5' primer and J-beta primers. Sequencing yielded, for each sample, at least 3 million paired-end reads carrying CDR3. TCRdb recomputed calls from the 5' RACE reads with MiXCR, one row per CDR3 protein. The sample lists fewer than 900,000 distinct CDR3 sequences, 49% occurring once. This sample was included in a study of blood T cells in healthy people across ages. Study outcomes and limitations: The unknown donor CMV status may have confounded expanded clonotype changes. Age brought a roughly linear fall in TCR beta diversity measured per million T cells.

This receptor was obtained from a woman in her fifties or sixties in good health. Material: blood. This rearrangement joins TRBV13 to TRBJ2-7, with 10 bases aligning to TRBD1. CDR3 sequence reads: CASSLTGGRYEQYF. The DNA for the CDR3 is TGTGCCAGCAGCCTGACAGGGGGCAGGTACGAGCAGTACTTC.